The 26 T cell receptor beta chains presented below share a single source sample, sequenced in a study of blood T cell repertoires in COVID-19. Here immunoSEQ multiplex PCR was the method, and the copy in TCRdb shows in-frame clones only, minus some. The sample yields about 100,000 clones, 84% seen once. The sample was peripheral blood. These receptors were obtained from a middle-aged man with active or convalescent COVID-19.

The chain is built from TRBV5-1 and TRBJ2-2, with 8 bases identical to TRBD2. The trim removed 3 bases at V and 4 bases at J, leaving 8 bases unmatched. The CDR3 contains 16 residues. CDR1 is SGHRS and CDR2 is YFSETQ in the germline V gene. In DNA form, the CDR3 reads TGCGCCAGCAGCTCGACAGCGGGGGCGAGCACCGGGGAGCTGTTTTTT. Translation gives CASSSTAGASTGELFF.

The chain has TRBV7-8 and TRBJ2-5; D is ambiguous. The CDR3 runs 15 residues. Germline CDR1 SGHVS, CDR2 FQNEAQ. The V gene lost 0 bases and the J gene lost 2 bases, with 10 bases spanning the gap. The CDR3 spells CASSLAGWSQETQYF. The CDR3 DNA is TGTGCCAGCAGCTTAGCCGGTTGGAGTCAAGAGACCCAGTACTTC.

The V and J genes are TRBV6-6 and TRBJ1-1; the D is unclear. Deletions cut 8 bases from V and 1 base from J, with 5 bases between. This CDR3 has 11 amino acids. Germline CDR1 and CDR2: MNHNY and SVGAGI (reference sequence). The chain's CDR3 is CASFKNTEAFF. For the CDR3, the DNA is TGTGCCAGCTTTAAGAACACTGAAGCTTTCTTT.

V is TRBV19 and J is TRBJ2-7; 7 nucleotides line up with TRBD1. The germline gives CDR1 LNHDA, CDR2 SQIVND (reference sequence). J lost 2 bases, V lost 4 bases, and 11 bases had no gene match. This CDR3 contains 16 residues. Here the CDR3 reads CASSTVRTGPTYEQYF. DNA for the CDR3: TGTGCCAGTAGTACTGTCCGGACAGGCCCTACCTACGAGCAGTACTTC.

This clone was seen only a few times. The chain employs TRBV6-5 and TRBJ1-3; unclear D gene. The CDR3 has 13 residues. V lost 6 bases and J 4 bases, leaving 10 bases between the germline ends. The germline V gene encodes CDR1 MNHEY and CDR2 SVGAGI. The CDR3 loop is CASRYGPGNTIYF. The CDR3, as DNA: TGTGCCAGCAGATATGGGCCGGGAAACACCATATATTTT.

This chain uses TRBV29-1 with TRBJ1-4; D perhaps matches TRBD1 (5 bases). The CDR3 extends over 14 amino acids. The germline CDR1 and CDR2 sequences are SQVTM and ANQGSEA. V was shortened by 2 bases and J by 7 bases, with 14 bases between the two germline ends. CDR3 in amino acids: CSVETVRGGEKLFF. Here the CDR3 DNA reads TGCAGCGTTGAAACAGTAAGGGGAGGTGAAAAACTGTTTTTT.

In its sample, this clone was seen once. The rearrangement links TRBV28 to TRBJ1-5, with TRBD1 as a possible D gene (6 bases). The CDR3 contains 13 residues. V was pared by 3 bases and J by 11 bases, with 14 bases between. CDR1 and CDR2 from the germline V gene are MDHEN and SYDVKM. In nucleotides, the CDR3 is TGTGCCAGCAGTTTGAGGTGGGGGCAGGCCCAGCATTTT. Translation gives CASSLRWGQAQHF.

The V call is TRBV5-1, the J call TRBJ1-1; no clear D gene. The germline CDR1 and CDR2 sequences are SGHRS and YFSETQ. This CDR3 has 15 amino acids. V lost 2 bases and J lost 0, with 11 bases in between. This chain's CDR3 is CASSFWGVMNTEAFF. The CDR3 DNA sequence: TGCGCCAGCAGCTTTTGGGGAGTCATGAACACTGAAGCTTTCTTT.

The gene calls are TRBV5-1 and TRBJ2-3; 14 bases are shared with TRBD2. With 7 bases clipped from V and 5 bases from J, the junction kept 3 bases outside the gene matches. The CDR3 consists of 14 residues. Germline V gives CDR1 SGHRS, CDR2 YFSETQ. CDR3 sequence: CASRTSGGQDTQYF. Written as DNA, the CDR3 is TGCGCCAGCCGGACTAGCGGGGGGCAAGATACGCAGTATTTT. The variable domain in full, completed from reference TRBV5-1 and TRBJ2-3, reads KAGVTQTPRYLIKTRGQQVTLSCSPISGHRSVSWYQQTPGQGLQFLFEYFSETQRNKGNFPGRFSGRQFSNSRSEMNVSTLELGDSALYLCASRTSGGQDTQYFGPGTRLTVL.

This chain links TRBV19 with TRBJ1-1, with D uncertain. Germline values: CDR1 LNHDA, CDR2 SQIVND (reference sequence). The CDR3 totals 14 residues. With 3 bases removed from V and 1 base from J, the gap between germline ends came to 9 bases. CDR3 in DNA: TGTGCCAGTAGTATGGTCGGAGGGAACACTGAAGCTTTCTTT. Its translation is CASSMVGGNTEAFF.

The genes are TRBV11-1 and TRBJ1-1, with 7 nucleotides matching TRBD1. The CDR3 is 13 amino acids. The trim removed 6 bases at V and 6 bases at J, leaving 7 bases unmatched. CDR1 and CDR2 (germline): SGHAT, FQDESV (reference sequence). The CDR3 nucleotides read TGTGCCAGCAGTCTCGACAGGGACCCTGAAGCTTTCTTT. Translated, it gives CASSLDRDPEAFF.

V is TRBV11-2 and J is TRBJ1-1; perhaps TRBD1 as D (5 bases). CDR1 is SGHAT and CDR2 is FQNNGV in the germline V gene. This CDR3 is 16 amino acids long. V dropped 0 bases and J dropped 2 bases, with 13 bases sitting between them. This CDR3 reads CASSLDWEGTNTEAFF. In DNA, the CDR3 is TGTGCCAGCAGCTTAGATTGGGAGGGGACCAACACTGAAGCTTTCTTT.

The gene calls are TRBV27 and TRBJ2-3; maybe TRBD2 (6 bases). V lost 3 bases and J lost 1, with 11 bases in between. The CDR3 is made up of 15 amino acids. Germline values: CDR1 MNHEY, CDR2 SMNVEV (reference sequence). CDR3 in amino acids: CASSLGGWGTDTQYF. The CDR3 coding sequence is TGTGCCAGCAGTTTGGGGGGATGGGGCACAGATACGCAGTATTTT.

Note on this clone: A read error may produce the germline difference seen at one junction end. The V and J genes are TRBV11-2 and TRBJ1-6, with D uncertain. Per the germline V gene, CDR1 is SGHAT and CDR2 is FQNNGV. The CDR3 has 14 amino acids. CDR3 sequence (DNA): TGTGCCAGCACCTTAACGCAGGAAGGTTCACCCCTCCACTTT. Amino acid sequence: CASTLTQEGSPLHF.

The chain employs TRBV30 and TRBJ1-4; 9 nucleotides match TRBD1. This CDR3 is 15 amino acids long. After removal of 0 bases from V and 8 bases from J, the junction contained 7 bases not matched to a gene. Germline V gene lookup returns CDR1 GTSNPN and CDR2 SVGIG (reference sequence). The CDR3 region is CAWSVQGTGREKLFF. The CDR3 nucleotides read TGTGCCTGGAGTGTACAAGGGACAGGGAGGGAAAAACTGTTTTTT.

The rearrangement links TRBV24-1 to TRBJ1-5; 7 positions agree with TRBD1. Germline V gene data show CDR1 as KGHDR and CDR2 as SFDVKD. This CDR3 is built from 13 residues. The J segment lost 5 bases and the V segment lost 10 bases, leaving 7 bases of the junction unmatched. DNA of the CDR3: TGTGCCACAAGCCGGGACAGATATCAGCCCCAGCATTTT. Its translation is CATSRDRYQPQHF.

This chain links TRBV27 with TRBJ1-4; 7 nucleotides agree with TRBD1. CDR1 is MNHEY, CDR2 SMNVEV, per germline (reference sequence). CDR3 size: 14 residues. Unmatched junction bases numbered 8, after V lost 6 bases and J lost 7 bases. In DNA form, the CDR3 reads TGTGCCAGCAGAATGACAGGGTTGGGTGAAAAACTGTTTTTT. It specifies CASRMTGLGEKLFF.

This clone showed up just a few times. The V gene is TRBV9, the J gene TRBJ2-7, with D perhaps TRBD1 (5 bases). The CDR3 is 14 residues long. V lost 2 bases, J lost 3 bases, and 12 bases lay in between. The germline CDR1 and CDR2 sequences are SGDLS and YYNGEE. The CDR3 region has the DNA TGTGCCAGCAGCGTTGATGGGCAGGGCTACGAGCAGTACTTC. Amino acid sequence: CASSVDGQGYEQYF.

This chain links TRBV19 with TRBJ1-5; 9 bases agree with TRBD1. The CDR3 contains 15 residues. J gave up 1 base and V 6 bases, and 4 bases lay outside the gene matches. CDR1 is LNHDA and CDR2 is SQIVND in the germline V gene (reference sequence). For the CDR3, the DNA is TGTGCCAGTAGCAGGGACAGGGCGAGCAATCAGCCCCAGCATTTT. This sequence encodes CASSRDRASNQPQHF.

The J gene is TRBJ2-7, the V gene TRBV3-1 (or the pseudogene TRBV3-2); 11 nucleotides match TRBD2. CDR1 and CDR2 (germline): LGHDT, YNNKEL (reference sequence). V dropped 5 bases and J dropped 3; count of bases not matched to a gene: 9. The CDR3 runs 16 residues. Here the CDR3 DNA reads TGTGCCAGCAGCAGGACCATAGCGGGGGGGGGCTACGAGCAGTACTTC. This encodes CASSRTIAGGGYEQYF.

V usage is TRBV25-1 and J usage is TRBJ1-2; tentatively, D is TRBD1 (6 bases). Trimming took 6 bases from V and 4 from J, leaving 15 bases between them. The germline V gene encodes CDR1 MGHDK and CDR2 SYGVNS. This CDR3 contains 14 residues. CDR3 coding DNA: TGTGCCAGCAGAAGAACAGGGAGCGGCTATGGCTACACCTTC. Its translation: CASRRTGSGYGYTF.

CDR3 coding DNA: TGTGCCAGCAATGCGGACAGGGCAGGCGATCAGCCCCAGCATTTT. It translates to CASNADRAGDQPQHF. This sequence joins TRBV2 and TRBJ1-5; 8 nucleotides agree with TRBD1. The V gene end was trimmed by 7 bases and the J gene end by 5 bases; junction bases not matched to a gene: 10. The CDR3 length is 15 residues. From germline, CDR1 is SNHLY and CDR2 FYNNEI.

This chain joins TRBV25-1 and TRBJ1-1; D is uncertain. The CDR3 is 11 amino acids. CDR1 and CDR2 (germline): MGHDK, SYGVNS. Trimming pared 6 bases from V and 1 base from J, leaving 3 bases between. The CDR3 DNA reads TGTGCCAGCAGCGGGAACACTGAAGCTTTCTTT. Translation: CASSGNTEAFF. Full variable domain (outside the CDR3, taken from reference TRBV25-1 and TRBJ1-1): EADIYQTPRYLVIGTGKKITLECSQTMGHDKMYWYQQDPGMELHLIHYSYGVNSTEKGDLSSESTVSRIRTEHFPLTLESARPSHTSQYLCASSGNTEAFFGQGTRLTVV.

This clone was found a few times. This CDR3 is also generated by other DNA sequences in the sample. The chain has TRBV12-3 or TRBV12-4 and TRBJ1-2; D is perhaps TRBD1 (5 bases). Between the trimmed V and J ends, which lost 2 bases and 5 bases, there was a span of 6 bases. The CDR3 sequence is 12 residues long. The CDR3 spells CASSLRGYGYTF. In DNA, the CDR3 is TGTGCCAGCAGTTTACGGGGGTATGGCTACACCTTC.

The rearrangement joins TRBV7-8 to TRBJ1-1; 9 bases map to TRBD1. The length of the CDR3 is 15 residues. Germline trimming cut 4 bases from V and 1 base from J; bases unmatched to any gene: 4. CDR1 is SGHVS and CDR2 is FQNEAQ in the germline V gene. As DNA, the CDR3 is TGTGCCAGCAGCTCCTGGACAGGGGCGAACACTGAAGCTTTCTTT. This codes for CASSSWTGANTEAFF.

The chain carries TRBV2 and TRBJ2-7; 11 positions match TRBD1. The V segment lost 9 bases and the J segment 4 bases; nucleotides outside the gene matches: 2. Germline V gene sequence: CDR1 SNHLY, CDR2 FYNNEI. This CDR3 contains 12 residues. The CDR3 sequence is CASGTGGYEQYF. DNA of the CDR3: TGTGCCAGTGGGACAGGGGGATACGAGCAGTACTTC.